This T cell receptor beta chain was recorded in a study of PD-1 blockade in classical Hodgkin lymphoma. This clone was detected only a few times. Its antigen is not identified. Each of the patients experienced relapse following autologous stem cell transplantation, and their brentuximab vedotin exposure differed. The best responses consisted of complete response, partial response or progressive disease. Repertoires were generated with immunoSEQ multiplex PCR, while TCRdb's copy carries only in-frame clones and drops some. The table has approximately 160,000 clones, less than 80% seen once; the top ten hold roughly 9.8%. Regarding the study as a whole: Diminished baseline TCR diversity has been reported in newly diagnosed patients relative to healthy donors. Complete responders possessed baseline diversity comparable to newly diagnosed patients. The drivers behind the repertoire differences, possibly disease activity or prior therapy, remain undefined.

This CDR3 has 13 amino acids. With 3 bases removed from V and 12 bases from J, the gap between germline ends came to 18 bases. From germline, CDR1 is KGHSH and CDR2 LQKENI. This clonotype originated in a human donor with classical Hodgkin lymphoma. Sequencing used peripheral blood mononuclear cells (PBMCs), obtained before the second cycle of nivolumab. The chain couples TRBV18 to TRBJ2-7; D not certain. For the CDR3, the DNA is TGTGCCAGCTCACCGAAGATTGATGACCCCCGGTACTTC. Protein sequence: CASSPKIDDPRYF.